The 24 T cell receptor beta chains below were found in one sample sequenced in a study of long-term antiretroviral therapy in people with HIV. At survey level, the immunoSEQ assay was run in its v3.0 version. The protocol was immunoSEQ multiplex PCR, while the TCRdb copy is restricted to in-frame clones and leaves out a portion. The data show some 25,000 clones, approximately 80% seen once. The sequences come from unsorted PBMCs, collected 0.7 years before starting antiretroviral therapy. The receptors stem from a man aged 25 to 45 with HIV.

J is TRBJ2-5 and V is TRBV19, with D perhaps being TRBD1 or TRBD2 (7 bases each). Germline lookup yields CDR1 LNHDA and CDR2 SQIVND (reference sequence). The CDR3 has 16 residues. V was shortened by 2 bases and J by 6 bases, with 19 bases between the two germline ends. In nucleotides, the CDR3 is TGTGCCAGTAGTATAAAGCCCTCCCAGGGGGGGAAGACCCAGTACTTC. This sequence encodes CASSIKPSQGGKTQYF. The entire variable domain, with the rest obtained from reference TRBV19 and TRBJ2-5, is as follows: DGGITQSPKYLFRKEGQNVTLSCEQNLNHDAMYWYRQDPGQGLRLIYYSQIVNDFQKGDIAEGYSVSREKKESFPLTVTSAQKNPTAFYLCASSIKPSQGGKTQYFGPGTRLLVL.

V is TRBV10-3 and J is TRBJ2-3; D might be TRBD2 (5 bases). The V gene lost 2 bases and the J gene lost 1 base, with 10 bases spanning the gap. The CDR3 consists of 15 residues. Germline assignment: CDR1 ENHRY and CDR2 SYGVKD. The chain's CDR3 is CAISEGRDGTDTQYF. The DNA of the CDR3 is TGTGCCATCAGTGAGGGGAGAGATGGCACAGATACGCAGTATTTT.

This clone was seen a single time. The J gene is TRBJ2-7, the V gene TRBV7-2; weak D call: TRBD2 (6 bases). There are 15 residues in the CDR3. Between the trimmed V and J ends, which lost 1 base and 7 bases, there was a span of 17 bases. In germline, CDR1 is SGHTA, CDR2 FQGNSA. The CDR3 nucleotides read TGTGCCAGCAGCTTAGGGGCGGGGCCCCTCTGGGAGCAGTACTTC. Its translation is CASSLGAGPLWEQYF.

V and J are TRBV9 and TRBJ2-3; TRBD2 matches at 7 bases. From germline, CDR1 is SGDLS and CDR2 YYNGEE. V trimming: 0 bases; J trimming: 7 bases; junction bases outside the gene matches: 8. This CDR3 region has 15 residues. The CDR3 sequence is CASSVEISGRYTQYF. CDR3 nucleotide sequence: TGTGCCAGCAGCGTAGAGATTAGCGGGCGGTATACGCAGTATTTT.

The chain combines TRBV27 with TRBJ1-1; possible D gene TRBD1, 6 bases. Germline V CDR1 and CDR2: MNHEY, SMNVEV (reference sequence). Between the trimmed V and J ends, which lost 3 bases and 1 base, there was a span of 9 bases. This CDR3 region has 14 residues. In DNA form, the CDR3 reads TGTGCCAGCAGTTTTGGCAGGGGGAACACTGAAGCTTTCTTT. Translating gives CASSFGRGNTEAFF.

V gene TRBV6-4 combines with J gene TRBJ2-1, with 12 positions matching TRBD2. The CDR3 sequence is 14 residues long. Germline V gene lookup returns CDR1 MRHNA and CDR2 SNTAGT. Losses at the gene ends were 2 bases for V and 7 bases for J; bases not matched to a gene: 0. CDR3 nucleotides: TGTGCCAGCAGTGACGGGACTAGCGGGAATGAGCAGTTCTTC. Amino acid sequence: CASSDGTSGNEQFF.

This chain links TRBV4-3 with TRBJ1-4; 7 bases are a match to TRBD1. The germline CDR1 and CDR2 sequences are LGHNA and YSLEER. The CDR3 extends over 17 amino acids. V lost 6 bases and J lost 0; bases outside the gene matches: 10. The CDR3 DNA is TGCGCCAGCAGTCGAGGACAGGACCGTACAACTAATGAAAAACTGTTTTTT. Amino acids: CASSRGQDRTTNEKLFF.

This clone has more than one count but fewer than ten. This chain links TRBV5-1 with TRBJ1-6; D call uncertain. V lost 1 base, J lost 7 bases, and 12 bases lay in between. The CDR3 loop spans 15 amino acids. Germline CDR1 and CDR2: SGHRS and YFSETQ. CDR3 DNA: TGCGCCAGCAGCTTGACCCCAGGAGGGAATTCACCCCTCCACTTT. Protein sequence: CASSLTPGGNSPLHF.

With respect to this clone: This same CDR3 is encoded by further DNA sequences in the sample. The V and J genes are TRBV6-5 and TRBJ1-5; 8 bases align to TRBD1. The CDR3 is made up of 13 amino acids. Germline V lookup: CDR1 MNHEY, CDR2 SVGAGI. Trimming at V came to 6 bases and at J to 6 bases, leaving 4 bases not matched to a gene. DNA for the CDR3: TGTGCCAGCAGGACAGGGGTGAGTCAGCCCCAGCATTTT. It codes for CASRTGVSQPQHF.

This sequence joins TRBV28 and TRBJ2-7; D is possibly TRBD2 (5 bases). Trimming removed 4 bases from V and 4 bases from J, with 14 bases in between. The CDR3 is made up of 14 amino acids. The germline V gene encodes CDR1 MDHEN and CDR2 SYDVKM. The CDR3 DNA reads TGTGCCAGCAGTTATGAGGGAATCGGGTACGAGCAGTACTTC. Protein: CASSYEGIGYEQYF.

The rearrangement uses TRBV27 and TRBJ2-7, with unresolved D. V was clipped by 4 bases and J by 1 base, with 11 bases between them. This CDR3 contains 14 residues. Germline V gene data show CDR1 as MNHEY and CDR2 as SMNVEV (reference sequence). CDR3: CASSSVWGSYEQYF. CDR3 DNA sequence: TGTGCCAGCAGTTCGGTGTGGGGATCCTACGAGCAGTACTTC.

The J gene is TRBJ2-7, the V gene TRBV7-3; unclear D gene. Germline CDR1 reads SGHTA; CDR2 reads FQGTGA. This CDR3 has 16 residues. Trimming shortened V by 0 bases and J by 4 bases, and 16 bases separated the two germline ends. CDR3 sequence: CASSLTSATQNYEQYF. In DNA, the CDR3 is TGTGCCAGCAGCTTAACGAGCGCGACACAAAATTACGAGCAGTACTTC.

The chain is built from TRBV4-3 and TRBJ1-5; 7 bases line up with TRBD1. With 1 base clipped from V and 7 bases from J, the junction kept 7 bases outside the gene matches. CDR3 length equals 15 residues. The germline gives CDR1 LGHNA, CDR2 YSLEER. CDR3 DNA: TGCGCCAGCAGCCAAGCGACAGGGACGGGGCAGCCCCAGCATTTT. It codes for CASSQATGTGQPQHF.

This clone was seen only a few times. The J gene is TRBJ1-5, the V gene TRBV2; tentatively, D is TRBD1 (5 bases). V dropped 3 bases and J dropped 1 base, with 7 bases sitting between them. The CDR3 has 14 amino acids. Germline V gene lookup returns CDR1 SNHLY and CDR2 FYNNEI. The CDR3, as DNA: TGTGCCAGCAGTGACGGGGGAAGCAATCAGCCCCAGCATTTT. It specifies CASSDGGSNQPQHF.

The rearrangement uses TRBV5-1 and TRBJ2-7; TRBD1 agrees at 8 bases. The ends lost 4 bases at V and 4 bases at J; junction bases unmatched: 4. This CDR3 comprises 13 residues. In germline, CDR1 is SGHRS, CDR2 YFSETQ. The chain's CDR3 is CASSRDRGYEQYF. The DNA of the CDR3 is TGCGCCAGCAGCAGAGACAGGGGATACGAGCAGTACTTC.

This chain connects TRBV10-1 to TRBJ1-5; 8 nucleotides line up with TRBD1. The junction had 5 bases not matched to a gene; V was cut back by 4 bases and J by 6 bases. Germline V gene sequence: CDR1 WNHNN, CDR2 SYGVQD (reference sequence). CDR3 length: 14 residues. The CDR3 reads CASSADRVFQPQHF. In DNA form, the CDR3 reads TGCGCCAGCAGTGCGGACAGGGTATTTCAGCCCCAGCATTTT.

This chain uses TRBV27 with TRBJ2-1; 9 nucleotides agree with TRBD2. Trimming removed 6 bases from V and 5 bases from J; junction bases left unmatched: 5. Germline-derived CDR1 and CDR2 are MNHEY and SMNVEV (reference sequence). The CDR3 sequence is 14 residues long. As DNA, the CDR3 is TGTGCCAGCAGAGCGGGAGGCAGGGACAATGAGCAGTTCTTC. Translation: CASRAGGRDNEQFF.

The rearrangement links TRBV5-1 to TRBJ2-1, with TRBD2 identical over 10 bases. V gave up 5 bases and J gave up 7 bases; unmatched junction bases: 12. The CDR3 totals 16 residues. The germline gives CDR1 SGHRS, CDR2 YFSETQ. CDR3 bases: TGCGCCAGCAGTTCTCCAGCGGGAGGGCCGGGAAATGAGCAGTTCTTC. It translates to CASSSPAGGPGNEQFF.

This clone has just a few counts. The chain employs TRBV2 and TRBJ2-7; possibly TRBD2 for D (5 bases). This CDR3 has 16 amino acids. The V gene lost 5 bases and the J gene lost 4 bases, with 21 bases spanning the gap. CDR1 and CDR2 (germline): SNHLY, FYNNEI. DNA of the CDR3: TGTGCCAGCAGTTTCAACGTCGCGGGTTCCCGTTACGAGCAGTACTTC. Protein product: CASSFNVAGSRYEQYF.

The V call is TRBV5-4, the J call TRBJ2-1; tentatively, D is TRBD2 (6 bases). The CDR3 runs to 16 residues. Per the germline V gene, CDR1 is SGHNT and CDR2 is YYREEE (reference sequence). V lost 0 bases, J lost 7 bases, and 17 bases lay in between. The CDR3 loop reads CASSLDGGLSGNEQFF. The CDR3 DNA reads as TGTGCCAGCAGCTTGGATGGGGGGTTGTCGGGGAATGAGCAGTTCTTC.

The chain has TRBV28 and TRBJ1-1; TRBD1 is a possible D gene (6 bases). Germline assignment: CDR1 MDHEN and CDR2 SYDVKM. This CDR3 contains 18 residues. V dropped 6 bases and J dropped 5 bases, with 28 bases sitting between them. The chain's CDR3 is CASSPITGMGTGETEAFF. The CDR3 DNA sequence: TGTGCCAGCAGCCCCATCACAGGGATGGGGACGGGGGAGACTGAAGCTTTCTTT.

This sequence joins TRBV4-1 and TRBJ1-3; TRBD1 matches 9 bases. The CDR3 is 18 residues long. V shed 0 bases and J 2 bases; nucleotides not matched to a gene: 8. Looked up from germline, CDR1 is MGHRA and CDR2 is YSYEKL. CDR3 region: CASSQERLWDRAGNTIYF. DNA for the CDR3: TGCGCCAGCAGCCAAGAACGCCTTTGGGACAGGGCTGGAAACACCATATATTTT.

On this clone: At one of its ends the junction is not consistent with the germline gene, which may arise from a read error. The chain combines TRBV7-7 with TRBJ2-1, with 9 positions matching TRBD1. Germline lookup yields CDR1 SSHAT and CDR2 FNYEAQ (reference sequence). The CDR3 is 16 residues long. The CDR3 sequence is CASSFGPGQGYNEQFF. The CDR3 nucleotides are TGTGCTAGCAGCTTCGGACCGGGACAGGGCTACAATGAGCAGTTCTTC.

The chain uses TRBV19 and TRBJ2-1; TRBD2 might be the D (6 bases). CDR3 size: 16 residues. V lost 4 bases to trimming and J lost 2 bases, with 15 bases between them. The germline V gene has CDR1 LNHDA and CDR2 SQIVND (reference sequence). The CDR3 sequence is CASSTLSGTTYNEQFF. The CDR3, as DNA: TGTGCCAGTAGTACCCTTAGCGGAACTACCTACAATGAGCAGTTCTTC.